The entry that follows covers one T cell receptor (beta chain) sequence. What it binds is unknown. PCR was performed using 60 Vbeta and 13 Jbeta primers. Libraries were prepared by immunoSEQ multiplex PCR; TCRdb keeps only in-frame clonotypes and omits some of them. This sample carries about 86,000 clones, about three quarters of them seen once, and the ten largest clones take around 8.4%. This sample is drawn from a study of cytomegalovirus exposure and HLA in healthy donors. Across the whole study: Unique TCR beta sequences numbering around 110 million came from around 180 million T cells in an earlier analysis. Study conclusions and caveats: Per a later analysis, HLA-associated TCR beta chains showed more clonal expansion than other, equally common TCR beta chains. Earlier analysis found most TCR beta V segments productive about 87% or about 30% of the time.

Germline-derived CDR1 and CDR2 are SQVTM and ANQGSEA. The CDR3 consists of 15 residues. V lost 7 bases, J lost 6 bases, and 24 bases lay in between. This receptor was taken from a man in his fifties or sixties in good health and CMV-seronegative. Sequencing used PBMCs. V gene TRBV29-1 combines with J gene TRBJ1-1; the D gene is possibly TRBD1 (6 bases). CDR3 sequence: CSGGTRGLRDPEAFF. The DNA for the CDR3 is TGCAGCGGAGGGACAAGGGGTCTTCGGGACCCTGAAGCTTTCTTT. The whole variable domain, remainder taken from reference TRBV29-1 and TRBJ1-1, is SAVISQKPSRDICQRGTSLTIQCQVDSQVTMMFWYRQQPGQSLTLIATANQGSEATYESGFVIDKFPISRPNLTFSTLTVSNMSPEDSSIYLCSGGTRGLRDPEAFFGQGTRLTVV.